Each of the 26 T cell receptor beta chains below was sequenced from the same sample in a study of T-cell reconstitution after alpha-beta-depleted transplantation in children (TCRdb year 2016). Library generation was performed with PCR. This sample was sequenced with an Illumina HiSeq 2500. TCR library preparation used molecular barcoding, with unique molecular identifiers applied to normalize quantification of the TCRbeta repertoire. The public reads were run again by TCRdb, first through fastp at Q25 and then through MiXCR, and only productive beta chains were kept. Records with the same CDR3 protein are collapsed into one entry carrying the most frequent genes and DNA. The sample table records around 96,000 distinct CDR3 sequences; 12% of these occur just once. Approximately 14% of the sample lies in the top ten. Source: PBMCs from the stem cell graft donor, taken from the stem cell graft. Every receptor here comes from a human donor who donated a stem cell graft to a child with inherited bone marrow failure.

This clonotype was seen at least ten times. The chain carries TRBV7-9 and TRBJ2-5; D may be TRBD1 (5 bases). Germline V gene data show CDR1 as SEHNR and CDR2 as FQNEAQ (reference sequence). The ends were cut back, 2 bases at V and 5 bases at J, with 6 bases in the middle. This CDR3 contains 12 residues. For the CDR3, the DNA is TGTGCCAGCAGCTTACAGGGCGAGACCCAGTACTTC. Translated, it gives CASSLQGETQYF. Variable domain in full (rest from reference TRBV7-9 and TRBJ2-5): DTGVSQNPRHKITKRGQNVTFRCDPISEHNRLYWYRQTLGQGPEFLTYFQNEAQLEKSRLLSDRFSAERPKGSFSTLEIQRTEQGDSAMYLCASSLQGETQYFGPGTRLLVL.

This clonotype was counted at least ten times. The chain carries TRBV27 and TRBJ1-5; no reliable D call. Per germline, CDR1 MNHEY and CDR2 SMNVEV (reference sequence). Trimming shortened V by 1 base and J by 6 bases, and 7 bases separated the two germline ends. The CDR3 totals 13 residues. CDR3 sequence reads: CASSLWGGQPQHF. The CDR3 nucleotides read TGTGCCAGCAGTTTATGGGGAGGTCAGCCCCAGCATTTT.

This clonotype was counted at least ten times. The rearrangement joins TRBV4-2 to TRBJ2-3, with 10 bases that match TRBD2. The CDR3 extends over 18 amino acids. The ends lost 0 bases at V and 2 bases at J; junction bases unmatched: 8. Germline V gene data show CDR1 as LGHNA and CDR2 as YNFKEQ. The CDR3 reads CASSQEALTSGYTDTQYF. As DNA, the CDR3 is TGTGCCAGCAGCCAAGAGGCCCTGACTAGCGGGTACACAGATACGCAGTATTTT.

This clonotype was seen more than once but under ten times. The chain couples TRBV5-6 to TRBJ1-2; D perhaps matches TRBD1 (5 bases). The germline gives CDR1 SGHDT, CDR2 YYEEEE. This CDR3 region has 12 residues. V was cut by 7 bases and J by 4 bases, with 11 bases left in between. The CDR3 loop reads CASSPRGYGYTF. The CDR3, as DNA: TGTGCCAGCTCTCCGAGGGGCTATGGCTACACCTTC.

V usage is TRBV6-5 and J usage is TRBJ2-1; unclear D gene. V shed 2 bases and J shed 10 bases, with 6 bases lying between them. There are 11 residues in the CDR3. Germline V gives CDR1 MNHEY, CDR2 SVGAGI. This CDR3 is CASSYRAEQFF. The CDR3 DNA follows: TGTGCCAGCAGTTACCGGGCCGAGCAGTTCTTC.

The gene calls are TRBV21-1 and TRBJ1-1. TRBV21-1 has pseudogene status. The CDR3 length is 14 residues. CDR3 in amino acids: CASSKVTENTEAFF. CDR3 coding DNA: TGTGCCAGCAGCAAAGTGACCGAGAACACTGAAGCTTTCTTT.

This clonotype was observed at least ten times. The V call is TRBV5-6, the J call TRBJ1-4; 10 nucleotides line up with TRBD1. V shed 2 bases, J shed 7 bases, and the junction held 5 bases outside the gene matches. The CDR3 is made up of 15 amino acids. In germline, CDR1 is SGHDT, CDR2 YYEEEE. The CDR3 DNA follows: TGTGCCAGCAGCTTAATCGACAGGGGGCTTGAAAAACTGTTTTTT. Protein product: CASSLIDRGLEKLFF.

This clonotype was recorded many times. The chain couples TRBV20-1 to TRBJ2-5; the match to TRBD1 covers 8 bases. Germline V gene lookup returns CDR1 DFQATT and CDR2 SNEGSKA (reference sequence). The V gene end was trimmed by 5 bases and the J gene end by 4 bases; junction bases not matched to a gene: 3. The CDR3 has 12 residues. The CDR3 DNA reads as TGCAGTGCTCCGACAGGGGTAGAGACCCAGTACTTC. The encoded protein is CSAPTGVETQYF.

This clonotype has at least ten counts. The rearrangement uses TRBV7-3 and TRBJ2-5, with D possibly called TRBD1 or TRBD2 (5 bases each). CDR1 is SGHTA, CDR2 FQGTGA, per germline. The CDR3 consists of 15 residues. The germline V and J ends were trimmed by 1 base and 4 bases, with 13 bases remaining between them. The CDR3 nucleotides read TGTGCCAGCAGCTTAATGGGCGGTGGGGGAGAGACCCAGTACTTC. Amino acids: CASSLMGGGGETQYF. The full variable domain, in which reference TRBV7-3 and TRBJ2-5 provide the parts outside the CDR3, is GAGVSQTPSNKVTEKGKYVELRCDPISGHTALYWYRQSLGQGPEFLIYFQGTGAADDSGLPNDRFFAVRPEGSVSTLKIQRTERGDSAVYLCASSLMGGGGETQYFGPGTRLLVL.

Points on this clonotype: Germline is not matched at one junction end, which may reflect a read error. The chain is built from TRBV29-1 and TRBJ2-2; 11 nucleotides line up with TRBD1. This CDR3 is built from 14 residues. Germline assignment: CDR1 SQVTM and CDR2 ANQGSEA. CDR3 coding DNA: TGCAGCGTGGGAGGGACAGGGGGGACCGGGGAGCTTTTTTTT. The encoded protein is CSVGGTGGTGELFF.

This clonotype was counted many times. The chain carries TRBV5-6 and TRBJ1-5; 11 nucleotides agree with TRBD1. Germline values: CDR1 SGHDT, CDR2 YYEEEE. The CDR3 covers 15 residues. After removal of 3 bases from V and 6 bases from J, the junction contained 5 bases not matched to a gene. The CDR3 DNA sequence: TGTGCCAGCAGCTCTGGACAGGGGGCAGCTCAGCCCCAGCATTTT. Its translation: CASSSGQGAAQPQHF.

This clonotype has a count of ten or more. The rearrangement uses TRBV20-1 and TRBJ2-1; 7 bases line up with TRBD2. Trimming at V came to 0 bases and at J to 8 bases, leaving 10 bases not matched to a gene. The length of the CDR3 is 15 residues. Germline V gene lookup returns CDR1 DFQATT and CDR2 SNEGSKA (reference sequence). CDR3 amino acids: CSARDGQRDGYEQFF. In nucleotides, the CDR3 is TGCAGTGCTAGAGATGGCCAGCGGGATGGGTATGAGCAGTTCTTC.

This clonotype was detected ten times or more. The chain combines TRBV5-6 with TRBJ2-7, with 8 bases fitting TRBD1. CDR3 size: 14 residues. V lost 2 bases to trimming and J lost 7 bases; unmatched junction nucleotides: 8. Germline V gene lookup returns CDR1 SGHDT and CDR2 YYEEEE. The chain's CDR3 is CASSFFDRGREQYF. The CDR3, as DNA: TGTGCCAGCAGCTTCTTCGACAGGGGACGGGAGCAGTACTTC.

A few counts support this clonotype. The chain has TRBV20-1 and TRBJ1-2; D is possibly TRBD1 (5 bases). The germline gives CDR1 DFQATT, CDR2 SNEGSKA (reference sequence). The V gene lost 5 bases and the J gene lost 3 bases, with 13 bases spanning the gap. This CDR3 is 13 amino acids long. DNA for the CDR3: TGCAGTGCTGATGGGCGAGGGGACTATGGCTACACCTTC. Its translation is CSADGRGDYGYTF.

This clonotype was counted many times. This chain links TRBV20-1 with TRBJ2-6; D gene unclear. With 0 bases removed from V and 2 bases from J, the gap between germline ends came to 11 bases. In germline, CDR1 is DFQATT, CDR2 SNEGSKA (reference sequence). The CDR3 has 16 residues. CDR3 loop: CSARDRSLPGANVLTF. CDR3 nucleotides: TGCAGTGCTAGAGACCGATCTTTACCTGGGGCCAACGTCCTGACTTTC.

In its sample, this clonotype was seen a few times. The V call is TRBV29-1, the J call TRBJ2-3; D is uncertain. Trimming pared 5 bases from V and 4 bases from J, leaving 19 bases between. This CDR3 is 15 amino acids long. The germline gives CDR1 SQVTM, CDR2 ANQGSEA. Written as DNA, the CDR3 is TGCAGCGTTAGGAGCAGTTCCGTTGGGCCAGATACGCAGTATTTT. Protein product: CSVRSSSVGPDTQYF.

Ten or more counts support this clonotype. This chain uses TRBV7-2 with TRBJ2-1, with TRBD2 identical over 10 bases. The CDR3 spans 16 residues. V lost 4 bases to trimming and J lost 8 bases; unmatched junction nucleotides: 11. Germline loops: CDR1 SGHTA, CDR2 FQGNSA. CDR3 residues: CASSSTSGLRRYEQFF. CDR3 nucleotides: TGTGCCAGCAGCTCGACTAGCGGGCTCCGCCGTTATGAGCAGTTCTTC.

The table lists this clonotype with many counts. V gene TRBV5-1 combines with J gene TRBJ1-4; the match to TRBD1 covers 11 bases. V dropped 4 bases and J dropped 8; count of bases not matched to a gene: 4. Germline loops: CDR1 SGHRS, CDR2 YFSETQ. The CDR3 loop spans 14 amino acids. CDR3 region: CASSGQGAGEKLFF. CDR3 nucleotide sequence: TGCGCCAGCAGCGGACAGGGGGCGGGCGAAAAACTGTTTTTT.

This clonotype was seen just once. The rearrangement uses TRBV12-3 or TRBV12-4 and TRBJ1-5, with 7 positions matching TRBD1. V lost 3 bases and J lost 7; bases outside the gene matches: 6. This CDR3 region has 14 residues. CDR3 nucleotide sequence: TGTGCCAGCAGTTTCGGACAGGTCAGACAGCCCCAGCATTTT. Amino acid sequence: CASSFGQVRQPQHF.

This clonotype was detected a few times. The J gene is TRBJ2-1, the V gene TRBV29-1; D may be TRBD1 or TRBD2 (6 bases each). In germline, CDR1 is SQVTM, CDR2 ANQGSEA. The CDR3 is 13 amino acids. V lost 6 bases and J 6 bases, leaving 15 bases between the germline ends. In DNA, the CDR3 is TGCAGCGTCTCGGGGGACACCGCCAATGAGCAGTTCTTC. Translation: CSVSGDTANEQFF.

The chain combines TRBV7-9 with TRBJ2-1; no firm D call. In germline, CDR1 is SEHNR, CDR2 FQNEAQ (reference sequence). Trimming left V 2 bases short and J 10 bases short, with 6 bases between. This CDR3 region has 11 residues. The CDR3 loop reads CASSLNPEQFF. CDR3 DNA sequence: TGTGCCAGCAGCTTAAACCCCGAGCAGTTCTTC.

Ten or more counts support this clonotype. The chain couples TRBV6-5 to TRBJ1-5; 9 nucleotides line up with TRBD1. V shed 5 bases and J 7 bases; nucleotides not matched to a gene: 9. From germline, CDR1 is MNHEY and CDR2 SVGAGI. This CDR3 is built from 15 residues. The CDR3 DNA reads as TGTGCCAGCAGTCGGACAGGGGTAGAGTTCCAGCCCCAGCATTTT. Protein: CASSRTGVEFQPQHF.

This clonotype was counted at least ten times. The genes are TRBV4-1 and TRBJ2-1; the match to TRBD1 covers 9 bases. Trimming at V came to 6 bases and at J to 9 bases, leaving 9 bases not matched to a gene. The CDR3 runs 14 residues. Germline assignment: CDR1 MGHRA and CDR2 YSYEKL. CDR3 region: CASRSGTGYGEQFF. The CDR3 nucleotides are TGCGCCAGCAGATCCGGGACAGGGTACGGTGAGCAGTTCTTC.

This clonotype was picked up many times. This chain connects TRBV20-1 to TRBJ2-7; 7 nucleotides match TRBD2. Germline-derived CDR1 and CDR2 are DFQATT and SNEGSKA (reference sequence). V dropped 2 bases and J dropped 1; count of bases not matched to a gene: 8. This CDR3 has 15 residues. The CDR3 DNA reads TGCAGTGCTAGAAGGTCTAGCGGTACATCCTACGAGCAGTACTTC. This sequence encodes CSARRSSGTSYEQYF.

This sequence joins TRBV28 and TRBJ2-7; D is possibly TRBD1 (6 bases). Between the trimmed V and J ends, which lost 8 bases and 9 bases, there was a span of 26 bases. Germline-derived CDR1 and CDR2 are MDHEN and SYDVKM. CDR3 length: 15 amino acids. The DNA of the CDR3 is TGTGCCAGCGGACCCAACAGGGCGCCCCGGGATGGGCAGTACTTC. Translating it yields CASGPNRAPRDGQYF.

This clonotype was recorded many times. This rearrangement joins TRBV6-5 to TRBJ1-1; tentatively, D is TRBD1 (5 bases). Germline assignment: CDR1 MNHEY and CDR2 SVGAGI. CDR3 length: 12 amino acids. V gave up 10 bases and J gave up 5 bases, with 14 bases separating them. CDR3 in DNA: TGTGCCACCAGGGTGGATGGGACTGAAGCTTTCTTT. Protein: CATRVDGTEAFF.